This entry lists 21 T cell receptor beta chains sequenced from one sample in a study of identical twins. From the 5' RACE reads, TCRdb called clonotypes with MiXCR, one entry per CDR3 protein. The data hold hundreds of thousands of distinct CDR3 sequences, with approximately 13% observed a single time. These data were also reused for a study on yellow fever vaccine responses in identical twins.

The sample comprised PBMCs. All receptors derive from a young woman in good health.

This clonotype was detected only a few times. The chain combines TRBV20-1 with TRBJ1-1, with D tentatively TRBD1 (6 bases). The V end lost 0 bases, the J end lost 0 bases, and 8 bases lay between the germline ends. The length of the CDR3 is 14 residues. Germline V gene data show CDR1 as DFQATT and CDR2 as SNEGSKA (reference sequence). The CDR3 sequence is CSARDQGLNTEAFF. In DNA form, the CDR3 reads TGCAGTGCTAGAGATCAGGGGTTGAACACTGAAGCTTTCTTT.

This clonotype was seen many times. The chain has TRBV12-3 or TRBV12-4 and TRBJ1-1; tentative D call: TRBD1 (5 bases). The CDR3 extends over 13 amino acids. The V gene lost 8 bases and the J gene lost 2 bases, with 12 bases spanning the gap. CDR3 in DNA: TGTGCCAGCCGGGGCAGGACTAACACTGAAGCTTTCTTT. It translates to CASRGRTNTEAFF.

The chain couples TRBV20-1 to TRBJ2-5; D is ambiguous. This CDR3 has 12 residues. The germline V gene encodes CDR1 DFQATT and CDR2 SNEGSKA (reference sequence). With 2 bases removed from V and 5 bases from J, the gap between germline ends came to 9 bases. The CDR3: CSARLLWETQYF. The CDR3 nucleotides are TGCAGTGCTAGACTACTATGGGAGACCCAGTACTTC.

This clonotype was seen many times. The V gene is TRBV18, the J gene TRBJ2-7; TRBD1 aligns across 9 bases. This CDR3 has 14 residues. Trimming cost V 6 bases and J 6 bases; bases outside gene matches: 9. CDR1 is KGHSH, CDR2 LQKENI, per germline. CDR3 in amino acids: CASSGTGKSFEQYF. In DNA form, the CDR3 reads TGTGCCAGCTCGGGGACAGGGAAAAGCTTCGAGCAGTACTTC.

This clonotype has a count of ten or more. The chain joins TRBV7-8 to TRBJ2-1, with TRBD2 identical over 9 bases. The V segment lost 7 bases and the J segment 7 bases; nucleotides outside the gene matches: 11. The germline V gene encodes CDR1 SGHVS and CDR2 FQNEAQ. The CDR3 is 15 amino acids. The CDR3 nucleotides read TGTGCCAGCACCCCTAGCGGGATTCCTTGGAATGAGCAGTTCTTC. Translation: CASTPSGIPWNEQFF.

This clonotype occurred many times. The chain recombines TRBV27 with TRBJ2-3, with D perhaps matching TRBD1 (5 bases). CDR3 length: 12 residues. Germline V CDR1 and CDR2: MNHEY, SMNVEV (reference sequence). Between the trimmed V and J ends, which lost 1 base and 10 bases, there was a span of 9 bases. The CDR3 is CASSLFRGPQYF. The CDR3 DNA reads as TGTGCCAGCAGTTTATTTAGGGGTCCGCAGTATTTT.

This clonotype occurred a few times. This chain connects TRBV6-6 to TRBJ2-7, with D tentatively TRBD1 (6 bases). In germline, CDR1 is MNHNY, CDR2 SVGAGI (reference sequence). This CDR3 is built from 12 residues. V lost 5 bases, J lost 7 bases, and 12 bases lay in between. CDR3 DNA: TGTGCCAGCAGTCACCCCACAGGGGAGCAGTACGTC. Residues: CASSHPTGEQYV.

The genes are TRBV20-1 and TRBJ2-1; D possibly corresponds to TRBD2 (5 bases). The germline V gene has CDR1 DFQATT and CDR2 SNEGSKA (reference sequence). The CDR3 has 12 residues. The V end was cut by 0 bases, the J end by 8 bases, with 8 bases between. The CDR3 bases are TGCAGTGCTAGAGATGGGAGTGATGAGCAGTTCTTC. Encoded protein: CSARDGSDEQFF.

J is TRBJ1-5 and V is TRBV28, with D possibly being TRBD1 (6 bases). The CDR3 contains 15 residues. Germline assignment: CDR1 MDHEN and CDR2 SYDVKM. Trimming removed 1 base from V and 6 bases from J, with 13 bases in between. The DNA for the CDR3 is TGTGCCAGCAGTTTATCGGGGGGGCCACGTCAGCCCCAGCATTTT. Protein: CASSLSGGPRQPQHF. Drawing the rest from reference TRBV28 and TRBJ1-5, the complete variable domain is DVKVTQSSRYLVKRTGEKVFLECVQDMDHENMFWYRQDPGLGLRLIYFSYDVKMKEKGDIPEGYSVSREKKERFSLILESASTNQTSMYLCASSLSGGPRQPQHFGDGTRLSIL.

This clonotype was seen a few times. The rearrangement uses TRBV12-3 or TRBV12-4 and TRBJ2-3; possibly TRBD2 for D (6 bases). Between the trimmed V and J ends, which lost 5 bases and 2 bases, there was a span of 14 bases. This CDR3 is 15 amino acids long. CDR3 sequence (DNA): TGTGCCAGCAGTCCTCAGCGGGTTTACACAGATACGCAGTATTTT. Protein product: CASSPQRVYTDTQYF.

This clonotype was counted only a few times. CDR3 region: CASSQDPTGRSNTEAFF. The CDR3 DNA follows: TGTGCCAGCAGCCAAGATCCGACGGGGAGGTCGAACACTGAAGCTTTCTTT. This sequence joins TRBV4-2 and TRBJ1-1; D not certain. Trimming took off 0 bases at V and 1 base at J, with 15 bases between the two ends. Germline V gene lookup returns CDR1 LGHNA and CDR2 YNFKEQ. This CDR3 contains 17 residues.

There are a few counts of this clonotype. The genes are TRBV12-3 or TRBV12-4 and TRBJ2-5, with D tentatively TRBD1 (5 bases). V lost 3 bases and J 5 bases, leaving 10 bases between the germline ends. This CDR3 has 13 amino acids. The CDR3 sequence is CASSFAGWETQYF. The CDR3 DNA is TGTGCCAGCAGTTTCGCAGGGTGGGAGACCCAGTACTTC.

The chain couples TRBV20-1 to TRBJ2-6; D is ambiguous. Germline V gene sequence: CDR1 DFQATT, CDR2 SNEGSKA (reference sequence). V gave up 4 bases and J gave up 0 bases, with 10 bases separating them. This CDR3 spans 15 amino acids. CDR3 in amino acids: CSATAGSSGANVLTF. CDR3 DNA sequence: TGCAGTGCTACGGCCGGATCCTCTGGGGCCAACGTCCTGACTTTC.

On this clonotype: Since a much larger clone is just one base distant, this may be a read error. The V gene is TRBV4-2, the J gene TRBJ2-7, with 7 bases matching TRBD2. The CDR3 runs 15 residues. The junction had 14 bases not matched to a gene; V was cut back by 7 bases and J by 5 bases. The germline V gene encodes CDR1 LGHNA and CDR2 YNFKEQ. CDR3 DNA sequence: TGTGCCAGCATTACCACGGGCGGGAGTTTAAACGAGCAGTACTTC. Translation gives CASITTGGSLNEQYF.

This clonotype was picked up a small number of times. The rearrangement uses TRBV15 and TRBJ2-7; D unresolved. There are 14 residues in the CDR3. V lost 5 bases, J lost 3 bases, and 14 bases lay in between. The germline gives CDR1 LNHNV, CDR2 YYDKDF (reference sequence). The CDR3 DNA is TGTGCCACCAGCGGGCCTGGTGGCCTCTACGAGCAGTACTTC. Its translation: CATSGPGGLYEQYF.

The chain employs TRBV4-2 and TRBJ2-2, with 8 bases matching TRBD2. CDR3 length: 23 residues. CDR1 is LGHNA, CDR2 YNFKEQ, per germline. J gave up 1 base and V 4 bases, and 26 bases lay outside the gene matches. CDR3 protein: CASSPGPGGGRYTLLWNTGELFF. CDR3 nucleotides: TGTGCCAGCAGCCCAGGTCCAGGCGGGGGGCGATACACCTTATTATGGAACACCGGGGAGCTGTTTTTT.

The chain couples TRBV12-3 or TRBV12-4 to TRBJ1-4; 7 nucleotides match TRBD1. This CDR3 comprises 11 residues. The V and J ends lost 8 bases and 7 bases, in that order; junction bases with no gene match: 1. The CDR3 spells CASGDSEKLFF. The CDR3 coding sequence is TGTGCCAGCGGGGACAGTGAAAAACTGTTTTTT.

The CDR3: CSARSGPTDTQYF. As DNA, the CDR3 is TGCAGTGCTAGGTCCGGGCCCACAGATACGCAGTATTTT. The rearrangement uses TRBV20-1 and TRBJ2-3; the D is unclear. The V end was cut by 3 bases, the J end by 2 bases, with 9 bases between. CDR1 is DFQATT and CDR2 is SNEGSKA in the germline V gene (reference sequence). The CDR3 contains 13 residues.

This clonotype was seen more than once but under ten times. A much larger clone sits a single nucleotide away, making a read error possible. V gene TRBV6-5 combines with J gene TRBJ1-2; D ambiguous. Germline CDR1 MNHEY, CDR2 SVGAGI. Trimming shortened V by 3 bases and J by 5 bases, and 7 bases separated the two germline ends. CDR3 length: 12 amino acids. The CDR3 DNA reads as TGTGCCAGCAGTTATGGCCCATATGGCTACACCTTC. The encoded protein is CASSYGPYGYTF.

This clonotype was seen more than once but under ten times. V is TRBV5-1 and J is TRBJ2-1, with 9 positions matching TRBD2. CDR1 is SGHRS, CDR2 YFSETQ, per germline. The CDR3 runs to 15 residues. After removal of 0 bases from V and 8 bases from J, the junction contained 6 bases not matched to a gene. The CDR3 region is CASSLVGTSPDEQFF. For the CDR3, the DNA is TGCGCCAGCAGCTTGGTGGGGACTAGCCCGGATGAGCAGTTCTTC.

This clonotype was seen ten or more times. The chain is built from TRBV12-3 or TRBV12-4 and TRBJ1-2; unclear D gene. V was trimmed by 4 bases and J by 0 bases, leaving 12 bases between them. The length of the CDR3 is 15 residues. CDR3 coding DNA: TGTGCCAGCAGTTCCCCTAGGGCCGCTAACTATGGCTACACCTTC. Its protein product is CASSSPRAANYGYTF.